This T cell receptor beta chain was documented in a study of metastatic and nonmetastatic thyroid tumors. The CDR3 contains 14 residues. J was trimmed by 2 bases and V by 5 bases; bases with no gene match: 5. This clone was found many times. TCRdb used MiXCR to call clones anew from the PCR reads. The sample holds tens of thousands of clones; roughly an eighth are singletons and the top ten take roughly 9.6%. No patient had received any treatment before thyroid surgery. The chain has TRBV12-3 or TRBV12-4 and TRBJ2-5; 7 bases line up with TRBD1. This TCR came from a female donor with papillary thyroid cancer or a benign thyroid nodule (not recorded which). Some clones in this sample may be carry-over from other donors' samples. The sample consisted of tumor tissue. In nucleotides, the CDR3 is TGTGCCAGCAGTCTGGGGACAGTTCAAGAGACCCAGTACTTC. This translates into CASSLGTVQETQYF.